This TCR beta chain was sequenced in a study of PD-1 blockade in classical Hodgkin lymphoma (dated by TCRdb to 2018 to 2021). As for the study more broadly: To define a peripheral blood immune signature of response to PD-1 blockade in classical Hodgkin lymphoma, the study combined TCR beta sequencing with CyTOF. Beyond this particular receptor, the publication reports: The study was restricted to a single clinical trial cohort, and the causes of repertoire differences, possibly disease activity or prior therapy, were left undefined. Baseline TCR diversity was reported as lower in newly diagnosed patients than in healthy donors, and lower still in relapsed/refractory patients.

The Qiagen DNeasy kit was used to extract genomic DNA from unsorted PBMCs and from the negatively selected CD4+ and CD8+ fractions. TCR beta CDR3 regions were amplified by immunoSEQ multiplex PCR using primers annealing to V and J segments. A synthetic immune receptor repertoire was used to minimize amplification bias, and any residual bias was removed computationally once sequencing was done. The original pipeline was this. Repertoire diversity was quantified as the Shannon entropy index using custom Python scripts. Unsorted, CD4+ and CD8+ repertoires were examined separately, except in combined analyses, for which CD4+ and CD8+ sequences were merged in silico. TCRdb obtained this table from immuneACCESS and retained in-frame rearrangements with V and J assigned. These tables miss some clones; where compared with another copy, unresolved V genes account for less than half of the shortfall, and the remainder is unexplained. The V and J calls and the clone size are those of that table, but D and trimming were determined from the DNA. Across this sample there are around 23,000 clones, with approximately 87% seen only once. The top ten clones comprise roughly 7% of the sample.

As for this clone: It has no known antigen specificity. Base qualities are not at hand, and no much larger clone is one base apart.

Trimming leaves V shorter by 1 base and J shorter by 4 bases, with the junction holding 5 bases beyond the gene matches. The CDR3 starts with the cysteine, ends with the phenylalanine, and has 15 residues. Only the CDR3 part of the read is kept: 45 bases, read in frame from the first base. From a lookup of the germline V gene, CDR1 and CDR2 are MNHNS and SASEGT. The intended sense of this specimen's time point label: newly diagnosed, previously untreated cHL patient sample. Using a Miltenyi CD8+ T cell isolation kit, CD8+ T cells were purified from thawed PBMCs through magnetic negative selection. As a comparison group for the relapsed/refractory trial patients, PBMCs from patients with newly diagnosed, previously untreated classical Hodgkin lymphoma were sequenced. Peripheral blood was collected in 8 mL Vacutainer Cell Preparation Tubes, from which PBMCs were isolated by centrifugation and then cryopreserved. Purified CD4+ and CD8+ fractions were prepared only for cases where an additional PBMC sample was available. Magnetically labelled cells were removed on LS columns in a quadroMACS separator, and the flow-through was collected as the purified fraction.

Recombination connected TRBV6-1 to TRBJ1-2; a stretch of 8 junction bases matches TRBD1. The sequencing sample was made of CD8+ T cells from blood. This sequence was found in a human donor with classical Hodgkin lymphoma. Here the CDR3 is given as CASSEGQGAGYGYTF. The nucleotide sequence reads TGTGCCAGCAGTGAAGGGCAGGGGGCTGGCTATGGCTACACCTTC.